This T cell receptor (beta chain) was observed in a study of response to subunit inactivated influenza vaccine. Study findings and constraints: Every seasonal influenza vaccination brings in few new T cells, the authors suggested.

This clonotype was counted between two and nine times. Its antigen remains unidentified. Via MiXCR, TCRdb re-called the RT-PCR reads, giving one row per CDR3 protein. The table lists roughly 180,000 distinct CDR3 sequences, nearly 9.5% of them singletons. V lost 5 bases and J lost 0, with 13 bases in between. The CDR3 length is 14 residues. Germline V gene data show CDR1 as SQVTM and CDR2 as ANQGSEA. The specimen was non-naive T cells sorted from PBMCs, collected on the day of vaccination. The chain uses TRBV29-1 and TRBJ1-2, with TRBD1 as a possible D gene (5 bases). The clonotype originates from a man aged 45-65 years who received an inactivated influenza vaccine. The CDR3 is CSVKQGAANYGYTF. In DNA, the CDR3 is TGCAGCGTTAAGCAGGGCGCAGCTAACTATGGCTACACCTTC.